This passage covers 12 T cell receptor beta chains from one sample sequenced in a study of shared clonotypes between healthy human individuals. Generated by immunoSEQ multiplex PCR, the TCRdb table keeps only in-frame clones and is missing some. Here the sample spans over 2,000,000 clones, about 94% being singletons. Naive CD8 cells lacked CD45RO and underwent positive selection for CCR7, leaving out terminally differentiated effector memory CD45RA+ cells. The sample taken for sequencing was naive CD8+ T cells from PBMCs. The origin of the receptors is a man aged 18 to 29 in good health. Some clones in this sample may be carry-over from other donors' samples.

This clone showed up just once. The chain carries TRBV27 and TRBJ2-1; 9 bases are a match to TRBD1. CDR3 size: 14 residues. V gave up 7 bases and J gave up 8 bases; unmatched junction bases: 9. Germline CDR1 is MNHEY and CDR2 is SMNVEV (reference sequence). CDR3 protein: CASTAGTGQHEQFF. The CDR3 region has the DNA TGTGCCAGCACCGCCGGGACAGGGCAACATGAGCAGTTCTTC.

CDR3 nucleotides: TGTGCCAGCAGCTTAGAAGGACAGGGTAATGAGCAGTTCTTC. It specifies CASSLEGQGNEQFF. The J gene is TRBJ2-1, the V gene TRBV13, with 8 bases lining up with TRBD1. In germline, CDR1 is PRHDT, CDR2 FYEKMQ (reference sequence). V trimming: 1 base; J trimming: 7 bases; junction bases outside the gene matches: 3. This CDR3 is 14 amino acids long. Filled out from reference TRBV13 and TRBJ2-1, the complete variable domain reads AAGVIQSPRHLIKEKRETATLKCYPIPRHDTVYWYQQGPGQDPQFLISFYEKMQSDKGSIPDRFSAQQFSDYHSELNMSSLELGDSALYFCASSLEGQGNEQFFGPGTRLTVL.

The chain carries TRBV5-6 and TRBJ2-7, with 9 bases fitting TRBD1. V dropped 4 bases and J dropped 3; count of bases not matched to a gene: 8. Germline-derived CDR1 and CDR2 are SGHDT and YYEEEE. This CDR3 has 15 amino acids. CDR3 in amino acids: CASSGGTGTLYEQYF. For the CDR3, the DNA is TGTGCCAGCAGCGGGGGGACAGGGACTCTCTACGAGCAGTACTTC.

This chain connects TRBV9 to TRBJ2-7; TRBD2 matches 13 bases. The CDR3 sequence is 14 residues long. Germline loops: CDR1 SGDLS, CDR2 YYNGEE. V was clipped by 4 bases and J by 5 bases; unmatched bases: 3. The CDR3 spells CASSTSGRANEQYF. DNA of the CDR3: TGTGCCAGCAGCACTAGCGGGAGGGCAAACGAGCAGTACTTC.

This clone was recorded only once. The identical CDR3 is also encoded by other nucleotide sequences in the sample. The chain links TRBV9 to TRBJ2-7, with D perhaps TRBD1 (5 bases). Trimming cost V 4 bases and J 1 base, with 9 bases left between them. The CDR3 is 13 residues long. The germline CDR1 and CDR2 sequences are SGDLS and YYNGEE. The DNA of the CDR3 is TGTGCCAGCAGCCCACGGACATCCTACGAGCAGTACTTC. Translation: CASSPRTSYEQYF.

This clone is a singleton in its sample. The rearrangement joins TRBV4-3 to TRBJ1-4; D is uncertain. The CDR3 spans 15 residues. The germline V gene has CDR1 LGHNA and CDR2 YSLEER. The germline V and J ends were trimmed by 2 bases and 6 bases, with 13 bases remaining between them. The CDR3 coding sequence is TGCGCCAGCAGCCAACCCTTTGATCCAGATGAAAAACTGTTTTTT. This encodes CASSQPFDPDEKLFF.

V gene TRBV5-5 combines with J gene TRBJ1-2; D is unclear. V was shortened by 2 bases and J by 7 bases, with 15 bases between the two germline ends. The germline V gene has CDR1 SGHKS and CDR2 YYEKEE (reference sequence). The CDR3 length is 14 residues. The CDR3 sequence is CASSFGSGVRGYTF. CDR3 nucleotide sequence: TGTGCCAGCAGCTTTGGTTCCGGGGTGCGTGGCTACACCTTC.

This rearrangement joins TRBV27 to TRBJ1-5; D ambiguous. Trimming pared 3 bases from V and 3 bases from J, leaving 6 bases between. The CDR3 has 13 residues. Germline values: CDR1 MNHEY, CDR2 SMNVEV (reference sequence). CDR3 in amino acids: CASSFSINQPQHF. The CDR3 DNA is TGTGCCAGCAGTTTCAGCATCAATCAGCCCCAGCATTTT.

CDR3 loop: CASSLSLAGGLETQYF. DNA for the CDR3: TGTGCCAGCAGCTTGAGTCTAGCGGGAGGGCTAGAGACCCAGTACTTC. The J gene is TRBJ2-5, the V gene TRBV5-6; the match to TRBD2 covers 12 bases. Germline loops: CDR1 SGHDT, CDR2 YYEEEE. With V trimmed by 1 base and J by 4 bases, 5 bases remained unmatched. The CDR3 totals 16 residues.

The chain has TRBV27 and TRBJ1-4; maybe TRBD1 (6 bases). Trimming stripped 5 bases from V and 7 bases from J, with 17 bases between. The CDR3 sequence is 15 residues long. Germline V lookup: CDR1 MNHEY, CDR2 SMNVEV (reference sequence). The CDR3 DNA sequence: TGTGCCAGCAGTCCCGGGCGGGGGGGCGGTGAAAAACTGTTTTTT. This sequence encodes CASSPGRGGGEKLFF.

The V call is TRBV5-3, the J call TRBJ2-5, with 9 positions matching TRBD1. TRBV5-3 counts as an open reading frame of uncertain function. The CDR3 extends over 14 amino acids. V gave up 3 bases and J gave up 4 bases; unmatched junction bases: 4. The CDR3 sequence is CARSYRTGAETQYF. The CDR3 nucleotides read TGTGCCAGAAGCTATCGGACAGGGGCAGAGACCCAGTACTTC.

Concerning this clone itself: Its ends do not fully match the called genes, so a read error is possible. The chain carries TRBV4-2 and TRBJ2-2; 11 bases map to TRBD2. Germline V gene sequence: CDR1 LGHNA, CDR2 YNFKEQ. The CDR3 totals 18 residues. For the CDR3, the DNA is TGTGCCAGCAGCCAAGATCAACTAGCGGGAGCGAAAACCGGGGAGCTGTTTTTT. This sequence encodes CASSQDQLAGAKTGELFF.